The TCR beta chain described here comes from a study of OX40 agonist ivuxolimab in advanced cancers. With 3 bases removed from V and 5 bases from J, the gap between germline ends came to 9 bases. This CDR3 has 13 amino acids. Germline V lookup: CDR1 LGHNA, CDR2 YNFKEQ. The method was immunoSEQ multiplex PCR; TCRdb's version includes in-frame clones alone and lacks a portion of them. Among over 45,000 clones listed, around 88% were seen once. The source material was CD4+ or CD8+ T cells sorted from blood, sampled in a trial of the OX40 agonist ivuxolimab. This TCR was sampled from an adult with an advanced solid tumor such as melanoma, head and neck, liver or kidney cancer. This chain joins TRBV4-2 and TRBJ2-3; maybe TRBD1 (6 bases). The CDR3 is CASSQGAGDTQYF. The CDR3 DNA reads as TGTGCCAGCAGCCAGGGGGCCGGAGATACGCAGTATTTT.